This T cell receptor beta chain originates from a study of T cell responses to AZD1222 COVID-19 vaccine. In the case of this clone: Its antigen is not identified.

After removal of 8 bases from V and 5 bases from J, the junction contained 9 bases not matched to a gene. This CDR3 comprises 14 residues. CDR1 MNHEY and CDR2 SVGAGI come from the germline V gene. The protocol was immunoSEQ multiplex PCR, while the TCRdb copy is restricted to in-frame clones and leaves out a portion. The sample includes some 150,000 clones, approximately 90% of them seen just once. General study findings and limits: Spike-specific TCR breadth rose after two AZD1222 doses, and depth rose as well. Seropositivity was recorded at baseline in only a handful of AZD1222 recipients. CD4 TCRs associated with vaccination spanned spike, dominating at 160-218 and 743-854. Mostly white British, mostly female donors; authors suggested clonal diversity may be underestimated.

This TCR was sampled from an adult in good health. The chain carries TRBV6-5 and TRBJ2-1; 7 nucleotides align to TRBD2. Here the sequenced sample was peripheral blood, taken on day 0 of AZD1222 vaccination. CDR3 residues: CASPRGGPNNEQFF. CDR3 in DNA: TGTGCCAGCCCACGCGGGGGACCTAACAATGAGCAGTTCTTC.